The entry below gives a single T cell receptor beta chain sequence along with its context. The method was immunoSEQ multiplex PCR; TCRdb's version includes in-frame clones alone and lacks a portion of them. The sample comprises approximately 100,000 clones, 70% to 90% of which are singletons, and less than 0.65% rests with the top ten. This sample stems from a study of a mutant IDH1 vaccine in newly diagnosed glioma. Study at large: Patients were pretreated with radiotherapy, temozolomide, or both, mostly both.

The time point: baseline, week 1 (first vaccination visit). Treatment in this sample: pre-vaccination baseline after standard-of-care therapy. This CDR3 comprises 11 residues. The germline V gene has CDR1 LNHDA and CDR2 SQIVND (reference sequence). V was trimmed by 5 bases and J by 6 bases, leaving 6 bases between them. The chain links TRBV19 to TRBJ2-3; D remains unclear. The origin of this receptor is a woman in her forties or fifties with glioma. Sequencing was performed on PBMCs, taken from a glioma patient treated with radiotherapy, temozolomide or both. This chain's CDR3 is CASSLWDTQYF. The CDR3 DNA reads as TGTGCCAGTAGTTTGTGGGATACGCAGTATTTT.